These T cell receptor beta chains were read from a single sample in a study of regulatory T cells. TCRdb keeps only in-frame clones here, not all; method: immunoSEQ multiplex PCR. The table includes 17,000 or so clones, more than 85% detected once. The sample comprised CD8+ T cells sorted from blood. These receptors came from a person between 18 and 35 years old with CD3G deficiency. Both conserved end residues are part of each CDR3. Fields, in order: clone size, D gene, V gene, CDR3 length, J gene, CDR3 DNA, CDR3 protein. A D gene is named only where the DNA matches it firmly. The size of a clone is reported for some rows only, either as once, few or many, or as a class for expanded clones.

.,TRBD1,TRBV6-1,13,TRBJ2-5,TGTGCCAGCCTCGACAGGGGGGTAGAGACCCAGTACTTC,CASLDRGVETQYF
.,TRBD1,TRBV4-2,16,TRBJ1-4,TGTGCCAGCAGCCAAGATCTGGGACAGAGCCTTGAAAAACTGTTTTTT,CASSQDLGQSLEKLFF
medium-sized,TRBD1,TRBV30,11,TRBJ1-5,TGTGCCTGGGGACAGGATCGGCCCCAGCATTTT,CAWGQDRPQHF
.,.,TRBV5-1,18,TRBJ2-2,TGCGCCAGCAGCTTGGATGGGCTCCCCCCTGGCAACACCGGGGAGCTGTTTTTT,CASSLDGLPPGNTGELFF
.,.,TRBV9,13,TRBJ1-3,TGTGCCAGCAGCGTAGGAGGCGGAAACACCATATATTTT,CASSVGGGNTIYF
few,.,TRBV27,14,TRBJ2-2,TGTGCCAGCAGTTTATCGCCGAACACCGGGGAGCTGTTTTTT,CASSLSPNTGELFF
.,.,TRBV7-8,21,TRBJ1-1,TGTGCCAGCAGCTTAGGAAGGGGACCGACAGGATCAGTAAGGGGGGGCACTGAAGCTTTCTTT,CASSLGRGPTGSVRGGTEAFF
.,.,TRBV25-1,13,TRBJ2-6,TGTGCCAGCAGTGGGGAGGGGGCCAACGTCCTGACTTTC,CASSGEGANVLTF
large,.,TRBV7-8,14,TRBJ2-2,TGTGCCAGCAGCATTAGACAGGACACCGGGGAGCTGTTTTTT,CASSIRQDTGELFF
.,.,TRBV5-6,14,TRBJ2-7,TGTGCCAGCAGCTTCGAGGCCGGCTCCTACGAGCAGTACTTC,CASSFEAGSYEQYF
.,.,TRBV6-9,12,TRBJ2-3,TGTGCCAGCACGGGGCTAGAGGATACGCAGTATTTT,CASTGLEDTQYF
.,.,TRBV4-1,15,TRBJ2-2,TGCGCCAGCAGCCGGTCTAGGGGGAACACCGGGGAGCTGTTTTTT,CASSRSRGNTGELFF
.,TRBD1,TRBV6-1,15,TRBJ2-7,TGTGCCAGCAGTAACCCGGGACAGGGTTCCTACGAGCAGTACTTC,CASSNPGQGSYEQYF
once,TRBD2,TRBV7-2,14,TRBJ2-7,TGTGCCAGCAGCTTTACTAGCGGGGACTACGAGCAGTACTTC,CASSFTSGDYEQYF
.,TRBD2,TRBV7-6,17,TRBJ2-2,TGTGCCAGCAGCTTAGATTTTCGGGGGGGGCCCCCCGGGGAGCTGTTTTTT,CASSLDFRGGPPGELFF
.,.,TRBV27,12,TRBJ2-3,TGTGCCAGCAAAGGGGTGGGAGATACGCAGTATTTT,CASKGVGDTQYF
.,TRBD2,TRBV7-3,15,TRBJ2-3,TGTGCCAGCTCCCGACTAGCGGGGAGCACAGATACGCAGTATTTT,CASSRLAGSTDTQYF
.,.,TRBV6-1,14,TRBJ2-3,TGTGCCAGCACGCGACAGGGAGGAACAGATACGCAGTATTTT,CASTRQGGTDTQYF